This T cell receptor (beta chain) originates from a study of beta chain features in type 1 diabetes. Notes on the study in general: Type 1 diabetes patients had fewer VDJ junction insertions and more deletions.

Isolated RNA was reverse transcribed in full, so expressed TCRB transcripts were sequenced. TCRdb's copy holds only in-frame clones and misses some; the assay was immunoSEQ multiplex PCR. The sample holds around 430,000 clones, around 30% seen once. CDR1 and CDR2 (germline): GTSNPN, SVGIG (reference sequence). V dropped 0 bases and J dropped 4 bases, with 9 bases sitting between them. The CDR3 spans 14 residues. In this sample, this clone turned up a few times. As yet, its antigen is unknown. Within the sample, other DNA sequences also encode this same CDR3. The chain recombines TRBV30 with TRBJ1-4; D is possibly TRBD1 (6 bases). Material: naive CD4+ T cells from blood. The sequence was collected from a man between 18 and 29 years old in good health. The CDR3 loop is CAWSVLQGNEKLFF. CDR3 DNA sequence: TGTGCCTGGAGTGTACTACAGGGTAATGAAAAACTGTTTTTT.